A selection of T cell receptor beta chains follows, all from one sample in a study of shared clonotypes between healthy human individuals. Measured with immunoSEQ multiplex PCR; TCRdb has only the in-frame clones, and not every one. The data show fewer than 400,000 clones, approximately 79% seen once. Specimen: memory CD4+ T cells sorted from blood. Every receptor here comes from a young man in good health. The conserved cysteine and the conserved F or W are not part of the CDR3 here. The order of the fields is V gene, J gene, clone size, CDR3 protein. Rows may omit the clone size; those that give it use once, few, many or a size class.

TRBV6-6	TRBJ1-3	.	ASQETDTESTIY
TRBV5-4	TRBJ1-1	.	ASSLVKGQNTEAF
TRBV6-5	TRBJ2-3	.	ASTQGGRQY
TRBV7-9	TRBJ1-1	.	ASSPSGTEAF
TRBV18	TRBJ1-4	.	ASSPPRQVAEKLF
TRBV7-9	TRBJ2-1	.	ASSLVSGREHEQF
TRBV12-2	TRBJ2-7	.	ASRLGGLAGGLDEQY
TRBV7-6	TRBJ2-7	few	ASSLAPLADRAYEQY
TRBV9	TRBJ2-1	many	ASSPTGRREEQF
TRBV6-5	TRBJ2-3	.	ASSHQGFSTDTQY
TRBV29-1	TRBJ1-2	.	SVDGRDGYGYT
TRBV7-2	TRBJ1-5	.	ASSLEGRVQPQH
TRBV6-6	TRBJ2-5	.	ASSYSSADQETQY
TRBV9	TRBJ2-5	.	ASSVAGVRETQY
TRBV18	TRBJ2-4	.	ASSPRAKNIQY
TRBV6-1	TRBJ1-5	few	ASSDALEGYQPQH
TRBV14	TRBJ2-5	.	ASSLYRDRVTETQY
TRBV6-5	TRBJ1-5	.	ASRQGQGSGQPQH
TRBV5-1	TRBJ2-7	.	ASSLVQGGYEQY
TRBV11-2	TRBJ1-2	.	ASSLGPYGYT
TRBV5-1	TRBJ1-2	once	ASSLDYNIYGYT
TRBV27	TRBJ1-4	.	ASRSERAEKLF
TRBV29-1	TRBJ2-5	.	SVEGVREPQETQY
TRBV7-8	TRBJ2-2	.	ASSLAGGPGTGELF